Detailed here is one T cell receptor beta chain. This sample is part of a study of T cells of healthy individuals. This CDR3 is built from 14 residues. Germline lookup yields CDR1 MNHNS and CDR2 SASEGT. V was cut by 6 bases and J by 3 bases, with 12 bases left in between. TCRdb recomputed calls from the 5' RACE reads with MiXCR, one row per CDR3 protein. The sample comprises tens of thousands of distinct CDR3 sequences, around 15% of which are singletons, and about 4.3% rests with the top ten. This chain links TRBV6-1 with TRBJ1-5; D is undetermined. This clonotype originated in a human donor in good health. The CDR3 loop reads CASRFGRYNQPQHF. The CDR3, as DNA: TGTGCCAGCAGGTTTGGCAGGTACAATCAGCCCCAGCATTTT.